The 13 T cell receptor beta chains below come from one sample, sequenced in a study of identical twins. TCRdb called the 5' RACE reads again in MiXCR, with one record for every CDR3 protein. The sample has more than 600,000 distinct CDR3 sequences, 18% seen once. The sample was also linked to a second study, of T cells expressing NK-cell markers.

Sequencing input: PBMCs. Receptor source: a woman younger than 30 in good health.

This rearrangement joins TRBV12-3 or TRBV12-4 to TRBJ2-7; D is ambiguous. This CDR3 region has 13 residues. V was trimmed by 7 bases and J by 3 bases, leaving 13 bases between them. CDR3: CASTRSGSYEQYF. In DNA, the CDR3 is TGTGCCAGCACCCGATCGGGCAGCTACGAGCAGTACTTC.

The V and J genes are TRBV14 and TRBJ2-7; D possibly corresponds to TRBD2 (6 bases). Trimming pared 0 bases from V and 7 bases from J, leaving 13 bases between. Germline-derived CDR1 and CDR2 are SGHDN and FVKESK. The CDR3 extends over 14 amino acids. The CDR3 sequence: CASSQELAGREQYF. In DNA form, the CDR3 reads TGTGCCAGCAGCCAAGAATTGGCAGGGAGGGAGCAGTACTTC.

The rearrangement links TRBV10-3 to TRBJ2-1, with 14 bases identical to TRBD2. This CDR3 spans 16 amino acids. Germline values: CDR1 ENHRY, CDR2 SYGVKD. After removal of 2 bases from V and 9 bases from J, the junction contained 6 bases not matched to a gene. This CDR3 reads CAISETRLAGGREQFF. In nucleotides, the CDR3 is TGTGCCATCAGTGAGACCCGACTAGCGGGGGGGCGTGAGCAGTTCTTC.

The rearrangement uses TRBV27 and TRBJ2-5, with TRBD2 matching 12 bases. This CDR3 region has 16 residues. The V gene's germline CDR1 is MNHEY and CDR2 SMNVEV (reference sequence). V was pared by 6 bases and J by 4 bases, with 9 bases of the junction left unmatched. CDR3 DNA sequence: TGTGCCAGCAGAGGACTAGCGGGATGGGGGGGAGAGACCCAGTACTTC. The encoded protein is CASRGLAGWGGETQYF.

This clonotype was found a few times. The chain employs TRBV5-1 and TRBJ2-5, with TRBD2 as a possible D gene (5 bases). This CDR3 has 15 residues. Germline V gene lookup returns CDR1 SGHRS and CDR2 YFSETQ. The ends were cut back, 4 bases at V and 5 bases at J, with 18 bases in the middle. The CDR3 DNA sequence: TGCGCCAGCAGCGCCCGGGATCCGTTGAGTGAGACCCAGTACTTC. Translation: CASSARDPLSETQYF.

This clonotype was observed a handful of times. The chain is built from TRBV7-2 and TRBJ2-1; TRBD2 is a possible D gene (5 bases). CDR1 is SGHTA and CDR2 is FQGNSA in the germline V gene. This CDR3 has 14 amino acids. Trimming stripped 3 bases from V and 7 bases from J, with 13 bases between. CDR3 bases: TGTGCCAGCAGCTTTGATACTAGGAGGAATGAGCAGTTCTTC. Protein sequence: CASSFDTRRNEQFF.

This clonotype appeared a few times. The chain uses TRBV9 and TRBJ1-6; D is unresolved. Trimming removed 0 bases at V and 9 bases at J, with 10 bases between. This CDR3 region has 14 residues. CDR1 is SGDLS, CDR2 YYNGEE, per germline. The CDR3 DNA follows: TGTGCCAGCAGCGTAGAAGGACGAGGTTCACCCCTCCACTTT. Translating it yields CASSVEGRGSPLHF.

V is TRBV20-1 and J is TRBJ1-5; D possibly corresponds to TRBD1 (5 bases). The CDR3 contains 14 residues. V was clipped by 3 bases and J by 4 bases, with 13 bases between them. Germline assignment: CDR1 DFQATT and CDR2 SNEGSKA (reference sequence). The CDR3 DNA reads TGCAGTGCTAGTCTGGGGCCACAGAATCAGCCCCAGCATTTT. Amino acid sequence: CSASLGPQNQPQHF.

This clonotype was seen a handful of times. V gene TRBV11-2 combines with J gene TRBJ2-1, with 7 bases identical to TRBD2. The CDR3 spans 16 residues. Losses at the gene ends were 3 bases for V and 1 base for J; bases not matched to a gene: 6. Germline CDR1 and CDR2: SGHAT and FQNNGV. For the CDR3, the DNA is TGTGCCAGCAGCTTGAGCCTAGCGGATTCCTACAATGAGCAGTTCTTC. Translation gives CASSLSLADSYNEQFF.

This clonotype occurred a few times. The chain uses TRBV27 and TRBJ2-3; D not resolved. The CDR3 extends over 12 amino acids. CDR1 and CDR2 from the germline V gene are MNHEY and SMNVEV (reference sequence). V lost 4 bases, J lost 6 bases, and 8 bases lay in between. CDR3 bases: TGTGCCAGCAGTTCCCGATTGGATACGCAGTATTTT. This gives the protein CASSSRLDTQYF.

Only one count was recorded for this clonotype. This chain links TRBV6-1 with TRBJ2-6; weak D call: TRBD1 (5 bases). Germline-derived CDR1 and CDR2 are MNHNS and SASEGT. The CDR3 totals 17 residues. Trimming shortened V by 6 bases and J by 1 base, and 16 bases separated the two germline ends. The chain's CDR3 is CASRKPFRVSGANVLTF. The CDR3 nucleotides are TGTGCCAGCAGGAAACCCTTCAGGGTTTCTGGGGCCAACGTCCTGACTTTC.

The V gene is TRBV7-9, the J gene TRBJ2-3, with 8 bases fitting TRBD1. CDR1 is SEHNR and CDR2 is FQNEAQ in the germline V gene (reference sequence). This CDR3 has 16 amino acids. Trimming took 4 bases from V and 6 from J; bases not matched to a gene: 12. CDR3 protein: CASSSRSGTGSDTQYF. Written as DNA, the CDR3 is TGTGCCAGCAGCTCCCGCTCCGGGACAGGCTCCGATACGCAGTATTTT.

The chain employs TRBV4-1 and TRBJ1-5; the D gene is possibly TRBD1 (6 bases). Trimming pared 3 bases from V and 9 bases from J, leaving 15 bases between. Germline V CDR1 and CDR2: MGHRA, YSYEKL. This CDR3 spans 14 amino acids. The CDR3 sequence is CASSHDDRGRPQHF. The CDR3 DNA is TGCGCCAGCAGCCATGACGACCGGGGGCGGCCCCAGCATTTT.